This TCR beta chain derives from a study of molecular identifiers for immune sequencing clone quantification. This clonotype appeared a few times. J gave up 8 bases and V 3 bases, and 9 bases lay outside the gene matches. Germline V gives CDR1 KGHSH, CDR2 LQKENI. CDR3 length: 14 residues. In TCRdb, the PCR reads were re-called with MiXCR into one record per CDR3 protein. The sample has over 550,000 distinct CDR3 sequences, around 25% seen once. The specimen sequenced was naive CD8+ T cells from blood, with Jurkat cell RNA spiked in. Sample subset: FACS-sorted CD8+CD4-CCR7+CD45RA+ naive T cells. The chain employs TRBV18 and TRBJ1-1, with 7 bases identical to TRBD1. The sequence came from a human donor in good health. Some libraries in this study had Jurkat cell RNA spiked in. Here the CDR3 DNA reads TGTGCCAGCTCACCTCCCCGGGACAGACTAGAAGCTTTCTTT. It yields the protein CASSPPRDRLEAFF.